This TCR beta chain derives from a study of response to subunit inactivated influenza vaccine. Notes on the study in general: With each seasonal influenza vaccination, the authors suggested, few new T cells are recruited.

This clonotype was found a few times. The antigen remains unidentified. An end of the junction does not agree with germline; a read error may underlie this. TCRdb used MiXCR to reprocess the RT-PCR reads, holding one entry per CDR3 protein. The data show about 500,000 distinct CDR3 sequences, 16% seen once. The clonotype originates from a man aged 50-75 years who received an inactivated influenza vaccine. This specimen was CD4+ T cells sorted from PBMCs, taken around 2 years after vaccination.

CDR3 coding DNA: TGTGCCAGCAGACCAGCCGGGACAGCCGTTCTCTCTAATGAAAAGCTGTTTTTT. Translated: CASRPAGTAVLSNEKLFF. This sequence joins TRBV27 and TRBJ1-4; 7 nucleotides agree with TRBD1. CDR3 length equals 18 residues. From germline, CDR1 is MNHEY and CDR2 SMNVEV (reference sequence).